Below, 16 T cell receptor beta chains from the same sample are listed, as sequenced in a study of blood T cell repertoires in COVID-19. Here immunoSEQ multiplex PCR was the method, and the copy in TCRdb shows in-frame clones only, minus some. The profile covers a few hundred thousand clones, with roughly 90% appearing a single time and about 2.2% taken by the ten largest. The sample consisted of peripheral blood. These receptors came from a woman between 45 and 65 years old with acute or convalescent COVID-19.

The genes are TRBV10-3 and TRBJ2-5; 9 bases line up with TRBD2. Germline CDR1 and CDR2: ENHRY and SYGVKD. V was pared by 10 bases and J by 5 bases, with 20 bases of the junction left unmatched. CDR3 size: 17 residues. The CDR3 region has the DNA TGTGCCACTACGGTGGGTAGCGGGGGCGATCGAGGGGAGACCCAGTACTTC. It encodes CATTVGSGGDRGETQYF.

CDR3 sequence: CATSRDPSPGQGFSGNTIYF. In DNA, the CDR3 is TGTGCCACCAGCAGAGATCCTTCTCCGGGACAGGGATTCTCTGGAAACACCATATATTTT. The V gene is TRBV15, the J gene TRBJ1-3; 9 nucleotides line up with TRBD1. The CDR3 covers 20 residues. The V and J ends lost 0 bases and 0 bases, in that order; junction bases with no gene match: 12. The germline gives CDR1 LNHNV, CDR2 YYDKDF (reference sequence).

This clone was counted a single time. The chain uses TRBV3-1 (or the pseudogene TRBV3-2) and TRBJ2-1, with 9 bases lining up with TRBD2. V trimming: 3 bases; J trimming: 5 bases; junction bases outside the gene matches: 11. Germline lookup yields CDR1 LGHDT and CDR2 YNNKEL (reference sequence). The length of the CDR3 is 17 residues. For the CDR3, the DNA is TGTGCCAGCAGCCACTTAAGGAGCGGGGGGCTGGACAATGAGCAGTTCTTC. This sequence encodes CASSHLRSGGLDNEQFF.

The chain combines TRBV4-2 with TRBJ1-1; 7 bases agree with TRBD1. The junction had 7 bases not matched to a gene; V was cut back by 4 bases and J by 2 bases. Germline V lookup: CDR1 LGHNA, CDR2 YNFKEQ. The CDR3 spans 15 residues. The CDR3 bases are TGTGCCAGCAGCCGACAGGGCGCGGGAAACACTGAAGCTTTCTTT. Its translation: CASSRQGAGNTEAFF.

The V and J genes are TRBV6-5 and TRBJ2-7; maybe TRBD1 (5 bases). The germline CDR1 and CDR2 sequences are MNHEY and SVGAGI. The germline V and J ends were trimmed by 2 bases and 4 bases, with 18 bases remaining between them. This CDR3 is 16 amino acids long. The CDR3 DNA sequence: TGTGCCAGCAGTTACCAAGACAGCTGGCCGACATACGAGCAGTACTTC. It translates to CASSYQDSWPTYEQYF.

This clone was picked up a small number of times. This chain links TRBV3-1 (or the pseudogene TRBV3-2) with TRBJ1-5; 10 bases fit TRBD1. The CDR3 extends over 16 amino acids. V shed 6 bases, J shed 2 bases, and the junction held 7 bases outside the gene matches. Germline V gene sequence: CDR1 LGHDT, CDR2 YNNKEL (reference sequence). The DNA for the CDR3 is TGTGCCAGCAGTAATGGGGACAGGGGCCGCAATCAGCCCCAGCATTTT. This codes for CASSNGDRGRNQPQHF.

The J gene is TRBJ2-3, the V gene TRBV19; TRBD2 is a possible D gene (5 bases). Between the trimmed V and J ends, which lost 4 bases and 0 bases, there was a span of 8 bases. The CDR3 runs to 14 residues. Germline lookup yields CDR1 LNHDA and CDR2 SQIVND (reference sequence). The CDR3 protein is CASSKGDSTDTQYF. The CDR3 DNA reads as TGTGCCAGTAGTAAGGGAGATAGCACAGATACGCAGTATTTT.

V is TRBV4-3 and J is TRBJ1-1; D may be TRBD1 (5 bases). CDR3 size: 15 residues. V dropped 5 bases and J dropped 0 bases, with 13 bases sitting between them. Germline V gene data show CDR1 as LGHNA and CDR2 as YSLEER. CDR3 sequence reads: CASSWGRVMNTEAFF. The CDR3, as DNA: TGCGCCAGCAGCTGGGGCAGGGTGATGAACACTGAAGCTTTCTTT.

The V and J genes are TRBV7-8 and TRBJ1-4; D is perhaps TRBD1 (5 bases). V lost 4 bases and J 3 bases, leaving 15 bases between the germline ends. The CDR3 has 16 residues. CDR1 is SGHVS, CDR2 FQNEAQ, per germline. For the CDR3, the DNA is TGTGCCAGCAGCTCTCCTTTAGGGGCGGCTAATGAAAAACTGTTTTTT. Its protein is CASSSPLGAANEKLFF.

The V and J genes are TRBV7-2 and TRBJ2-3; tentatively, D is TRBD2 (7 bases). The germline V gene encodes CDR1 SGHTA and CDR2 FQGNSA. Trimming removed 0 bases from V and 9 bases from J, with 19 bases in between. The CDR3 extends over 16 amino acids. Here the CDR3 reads CASSLALGGLPPTQYF. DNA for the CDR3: TGTGCCAGCAGCTTAGCTCTCGGGGGGCTCCCCCCCACGCAGTATTTT.

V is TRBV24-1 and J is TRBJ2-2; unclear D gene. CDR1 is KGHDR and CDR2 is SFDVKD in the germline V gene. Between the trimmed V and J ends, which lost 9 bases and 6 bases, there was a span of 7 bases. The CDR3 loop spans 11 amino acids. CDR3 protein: CATERAGELFF. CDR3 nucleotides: TGTGCCACCGAACGGGCCGGGGAGCTGTTTTTT.

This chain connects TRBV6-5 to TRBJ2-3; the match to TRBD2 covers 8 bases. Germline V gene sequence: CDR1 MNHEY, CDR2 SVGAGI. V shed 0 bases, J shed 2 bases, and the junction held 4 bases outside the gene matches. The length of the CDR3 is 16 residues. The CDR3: CASSYSTGGFTDTQYF. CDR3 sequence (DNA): TGTGCCAGCAGTTACTCAACGGGGGGGTTCACAGATACGCAGTATTTT.

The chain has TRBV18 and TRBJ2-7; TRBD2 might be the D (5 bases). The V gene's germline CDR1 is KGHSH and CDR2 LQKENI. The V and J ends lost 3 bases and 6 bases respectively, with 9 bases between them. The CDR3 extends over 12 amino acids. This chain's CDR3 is CASSPDLGEQYF. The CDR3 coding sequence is TGTGCCAGCTCACCGGACTTGGGCGAGCAGTACTTC.

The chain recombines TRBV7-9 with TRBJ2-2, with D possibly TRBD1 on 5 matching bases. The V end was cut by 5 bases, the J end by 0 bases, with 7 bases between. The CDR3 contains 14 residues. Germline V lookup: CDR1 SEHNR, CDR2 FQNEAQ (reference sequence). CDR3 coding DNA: TGTGCCAGCAGCCCGACAGCGAACACCGGGGAGCTGTTTTTT. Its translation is CASSPTANTGELFF.

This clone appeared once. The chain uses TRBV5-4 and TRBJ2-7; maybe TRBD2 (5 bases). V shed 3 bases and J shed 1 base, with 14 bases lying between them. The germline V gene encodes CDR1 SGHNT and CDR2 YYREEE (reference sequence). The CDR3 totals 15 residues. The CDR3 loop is CASSSRSRGSYEQYF. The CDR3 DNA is TGTGCCAGCAGCTCGCGGTCGCGAGGGTCCTACGAGCAGTACTTC.

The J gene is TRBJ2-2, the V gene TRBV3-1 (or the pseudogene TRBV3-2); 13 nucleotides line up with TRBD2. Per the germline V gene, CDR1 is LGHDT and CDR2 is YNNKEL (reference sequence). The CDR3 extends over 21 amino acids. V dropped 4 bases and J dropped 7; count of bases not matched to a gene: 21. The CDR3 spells CASSRLMRTSGSELVFGELFF. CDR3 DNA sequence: TGTGCCAGCAGCCGCCTAATGAGGACTAGCGGGAGTGAACTGGTTTTCGGGGAGCTGTTTTTT.